One T cell receptor beta chain is described in this entry. This record comes from a study of OX40 agonist ivuxolimab in advanced cancers. The protocol was immunoSEQ multiplex PCR, while the TCRdb copy is restricted to in-frame clones and leaves out a portion. The profile covers about 73,000 clones, with about 94% appearing a single time and over 0.35% taken by the ten largest. The CDR3 spans 15 residues. Trimming removed 4 bases from V and 4 bases from J, with 14 bases in between. Germline V CDR1 and CDR2: LNHDA, SQIVND (reference sequence). This TCR derives from an adult with an advanced solid tumor such as melanoma, head and neck, liver or kidney cancer. The rearrangement uses TRBV19 and TRBJ1-5, with D possibly TRBD1 on 5 matching bases. Sequencing was performed on CD4+ or CD8+ T cells sorted from blood, taken in a trial of the OX40 agonist ivuxolimab. Here the CDR3 reads CASSTGAGGNQPQHF. The CDR3 nucleotides are TGTGCCAGTAGTACAGGAGCGGGGGGAAATCAGCCCCAGCATTTT.